Listed here are 10 T cell receptor beta chains from one sample, sequenced in a study of Ad26.COV2.S vaccination and SARS-CoV-2 variants. The protocol was immunoSEQ multiplex PCR, while the TCRdb copy is restricted to in-frame clones and leaves out a portion. The data hold about 680,000 clones, with around 92% observed a single time. Treatment specified: roughly 20 received Ad26.COV2.S at low or high dose, single or two shots; five or six received placebo; per-sample allocation not given. Repertoires come from day 63 after the first vaccine or placebo injection. The input for sequencing was peripheral blood, taken in a trial of Ad26.COV2.S vaccine versus placebo. Receptors originate from a person between 18 and 65 years old who received the Ad26.COV2.S COVID-19 vaccine or a placebo.

CDR3 loop: CASSYSGSGDPYEQYF. The CDR3 region has the DNA TGTGCCAGCAGTTACTCGGGTTCGGGGGACCCCTACGAGCAGTACTTC. V usage is TRBV6-5 and J usage is TRBJ2-7; possible D gene TRBD2, 6 bases. Germline CDR1 and CDR2: MNHEY and SVGAGI. The V end lost 0 bases, the J end lost 2 bases, and 14 bases lay between the germline ends. The CDR3 extends over 16 amino acids.

Worth noting for this clone: Distinct nucleotide sequences in the sample also encode this CDR3. The CDR3, as DNA: TGTGCCATCAGTGAGTCAGACAATCAGCCCCAGCATTTT. Translated: CAISESDNQPQHF. The chain is built from TRBV10-3 and TRBJ1-5, with no clear D. CDR3 size: 13 residues. Trimming removed 0 bases at V and 3 bases at J, with 3 bases between. Looked up from germline, CDR1 is ENHRY and CDR2 is SYGVKD.

This clone was seen only once. CDR3 protein: CASSLAMGARPEKLFF. The CDR3 DNA reads TGTGCCAGCAGCTTGGCCATGGGGGCGCGGCCTGAAAAACTGTTTTTT. V and J are TRBV5-4 and TRBJ1-4; weak D call: TRBD1 (6 bases). Germline loops: CDR1 SGHNT, CDR2 YYREEE (reference sequence). Trimming removed 0 bases from V and 7 bases from J, with 16 bases in between. This CDR3 has 16 amino acids.

The chain joins TRBV4-1 to TRBJ1-3; 7 nucleotides line up with TRBD1. The CDR3 is made up of 15 amino acids. V lost 6 bases to trimming and J lost 2 bases; unmatched junction nucleotides: 7. The germline gives CDR1 MGHRA, CDR2 YSYEKL. Here the CDR3 reads CASSPTGVPGNTIYF. Here the CDR3 DNA reads TGCGCCAGCAGTCCAACAGGGGTACCTGGAAACACCATATATTTT.

The chain joins TRBV15 to TRBJ1-2; unclear D gene. Per the germline V gene, CDR1 is LNHNV and CDR2 is YYDKDF (reference sequence). This CDR3 comprises 15 residues. The V end was cut by 5 bases, the J end by 4 bases, with 17 bases between. Here the CDR3 DNA reads TGTGCCACCAGCCGACGGGTGGGAAGGTCCTATGGCTACACCTTC. Encoded protein: CATSRRVGRSYGYTF. Together with reference TRBV15 and TRBJ1-2, the CDR3 gives the full variable domain: DAMVIQNPRYQVTQFGKPVTLSCSQTLNHNVMYWYQQKSSQAPKLLFHYYDKDFNNEADTPDNFQSRRPNTSFCFLDIRSPGLGDTAMYLCATSRRVGRSYGYTFGSGTRLTVV.

A few counts support this clone. The rearrangement links TRBV7-9 to TRBJ1-1; the D gene is possibly TRBD1 (5 bases). V lost 1 base and J 3 bases, leaving 9 bases between the germline ends. The CDR3 has 14 amino acids. Germline V gene data show CDR1 as SEHNR and CDR2 as FQNEAQ (reference sequence). The DNA for the CDR3 is TGTGCCAGCAGCTTAGACGGGACGTACACTGAAGCTTTCTTT. Translation: CASSLDGTYTEAFF.

This clone was seen once. The J gene is TRBJ1-5, the V gene TRBV5-1, with TRBD1 as a possible D gene (5 bases). V was shortened by 4 bases and J by 4 bases, with 12 bases between the two germline ends. This CDR3 spans 14 amino acids. Germline V gene lookup returns CDR1 SGHRS and CDR2 YFSETQ. The DNA of the CDR3 is TGCGCCAGCAGCCCCGGACAACTAAATCAGCCCCAGCATTTT. Protein: CASSPGQLNQPQHF.

The table lists this clone with a few counts. CDR3 bases: TGTGCCAGCTCGCAGGGGGATAATTCACCCCTCCACTTT. It specifies CASSQGDNSPLHF. The V and J genes are TRBV18 and TRBJ1-6; TRBD1 aligns across 7 bases. V lost 6 bases to trimming and J lost 5 bases; unmatched junction nucleotides: 1. CDR3 length: 13 residues. Germline V CDR1 and CDR2: KGHSH, LQKENI.

In DNA, the CDR3 is TGTGCCAGCAGCCCCCGGACAGGGAACACTGAAGCTTTCTTT. Protein product: CASSPRTGNTEAFF. This chain connects TRBV13 to TRBJ1-1; 7 nucleotides agree with TRBD1. The CDR3 sequence is 14 residues long. With 5 bases clipped from V and 1 base from J, the junction kept 4 bases outside the gene matches. Germline V gene data show CDR1 as PRHDT and CDR2 as FYEKMQ (reference sequence). The variable domain in full, with the rest retrieved from reference TRBV13 and TRBJ1-1, is AAGVIQSPRHLIKEKRETATLKCYPIPRHDTVYWYQQGPGQDPQFLISFYEKMQSDKGSIPDRFSAQQFSDYHSELNMSSLELGDSALYFCASSPRTGNTEAFFGQGTRLTVV.

As regards this clone: Other DNA variants within this sample encode the same CDR3. The rearrangement uses TRBV18 and TRBJ2-5, with D hard to call. This CDR3 region has 13 residues. Between the trimmed V and J ends, which lost 3 bases and 0 bases, there was a span of 5 bases. The germline CDR1 and CDR2 sequences are KGHSH and LQKENI. The CDR3 is CASSPPDQETQYF. Written as DNA, the CDR3 is TGTGCCAGCTCACCCCCCGACCAAGAGACCCAGTACTTC.